This is a list of T cell receptor beta chains from one sample in a study of cytomegalovirus exposure and HLA in healthy donors. Generated by immunoSEQ multiplex PCR, the TCRdb table keeps only in-frame clones and is missing some. Of about 140,000 clones in the sample, around 83% are singletons; the top ten hold roughly 1.2%. The sample consisted of PBMCs. These receptors were obtained from a male donor in good health and CMV-seropositive. CDR3s include the opening cysteine and the closing phenylalanine or tryptophan. The D gene is left open where the match is weak. Expanded clones get a size class; other rows say once, few or many, or leave the size out.

CDR3nt: TGTGCCAGCAGCTGGACTAGCGGGGATACCTACAATGAGCAGTTCTTC
CDR3aa: CASSWTSGDTYNEQFF
v_gene: TRBV7-2
j_gene: TRBJ2-1
abundance: .
len: 16
d_gene: TRBD2

CDR3nt: TGTGCCAGCAGCCTTCCGCCCCGGGATAGGCCCACTGAAGCTTTCTTT
CDR3aa: CASSLPPRDRPTEAFF
v_gene: TRBV28
j_gene: TRBJ1-1
abundance: .
len: 16
d_gene: .

CDR3nt: TGCGCCAGCAGCCCTCCGGGGGGGCCTATCGCGTCCTACAATGAGCAGTTCTTC
CDR3aa: CASSPPGGPIASYNEQFF
v_gene: TRBV5-1
j_gene: TRBJ2-1
abundance: .
len: 18
d_gene: TRBD2

CDR3nt: TGTGCCAAGGGACAGTTTCTCAATCGGCCCCAGCATTTT
CDR3aa: CAKGQFLNRPQHF
v_gene: TRBV6-5
j_gene: TRBJ1-5
abundance: once
len: 13
d_gene: TRBD1

CDR3nt: TGCAGCGTTGAAACCGGCAGGGCTACCTACGAGCAGTACTTC
CDR3aa: CSVETGRATYEQYF
v_gene: TRBV29-1
j_gene: TRBJ2-7
abundance: .
len: 14
d_gene: .

CDR3nt: TGTGCCAGTAGTATAGATCGCGGGAGGGCCTACGAGCAGTACTTC
CDR3aa: CASSIDRGRAYEQYF
v_gene: TRBV19
j_gene: TRBJ2-7
abundance: .
len: 15
d_gene: TRBD2

CDR3nt: TGCGCCAGCAGCTTGACAAGAGGTGGGGGCAAAGAGCAGTACTTC
CDR3aa: CASSLTRGGGKEQYF
v_gene: TRBV5-1
j_gene: TRBJ2-7
abundance: few
len: 15
d_gene: .

CDR3nt: TGCGCCAGCAGCTTGGAGGTCTACAGGGGGCGAAACAATGAGCAGTTCTTC
CDR3aa: CASSLEVYRGRNNEQFF
v_gene: TRBV5-1
j_gene: TRBJ2-1
abundance: once
len: 17
d_gene: TRBD1

CDR3nt: TGTGCCAGCAGCGAAACTAGCGGGGGGGCCCGTAATGAGCAGTTCTTC
CDR3aa: CASSETSGGARNEQFF
v_gene: TRBV4-2
j_gene: TRBJ2-1
abundance: .
len: 16
d_gene: TRBD2

CDR3nt: TGTGCCAGCCAGGGGTTTCACTATGGCTACACCTTC
CDR3aa: CASQGFHYGYTF
v_gene: TRBV19
j_gene: TRBJ1-2
abundance: .
len: 12
d_gene: .

CDR3nt: TGTGCCAGCAGTAGGGGAAATTACAATGAGCAGTTCTTC
CDR3aa: CASSRGNYNEQFF
v_gene: TRBV2
j_gene: TRBJ2-1
abundance: .
len: 13
d_gene: .

CDR3nt: TGTGCCAGCAGCTTAACGGGGACAGGGGGTAATTCACCCCTCCACTTT
CDR3aa: CASSLTGTGGNSPLHF
v_gene: TRBV7-3
j_gene: TRBJ1-6
abundance: .
len: 16
d_gene: TRBD1

CDR3nt: TGTGCCAGCAGTGAAGCGATCTTAGGACAGGGGGCGAGTACTGAAGCTTTCTTT
CDR3aa: CASSEAILGQGASTEAFF
v_gene: TRBV6-1
j_gene: TRBJ1-1
abundance: .
len: 18
d_gene: TRBD1

CDR3nt: TGTGCCAGCAGCAAGGGACTAGTCGTCTCTAGCACAGATACGCAGTATTTT
CDR3aa: CASSKGLVVSSTDTQYF
v_gene: TRBV11-1
j_gene: TRBJ2-3
abundance: .
len: 17
d_gene: TRBD2

CDR3nt: TGTGCCAGCAGCTCTGATACTAGCGGGCAGCAGTACTTC
CDR3aa: CASSSDTSGQQYF
v_gene: TRBV7-2
j_gene: TRBJ2-7
abundance: .
len: 13
d_gene: TRBD2

CDR3nt: TGTGCCAGCAGCCTAGAACAGGGGGCGAACAATGAGCAGTTCTTC
CDR3aa: CASSLEQGANNEQFF
v_gene: TRBV7-2
j_gene: TRBJ2-1
abundance: few
len: 15
d_gene: TRBD1

CDR3nt: TGTGCCAGCAGTGAACTTCTCGGTCCGGCCAAAAACATTCAGTACTTC
CDR3aa: CASSELLGPAKNIQYF
v_gene: TRBV6-1
j_gene: TRBJ2-4
abundance: once
len: 16
d_gene: .

CDR3nt: TGTGCCAGCAGCTTGGTGTATGGGGCCAACGTCCTGACTTTC
CDR3aa: CASSLVYGANVLTF
v_gene: TRBV5-6
j_gene: TRBJ2-6
abundance: .
len: 14
d_gene: .

CDR3nt: TGTGCCAGCAGTTCCGGGACAGGGGTGTATGGCTACACCTTC
CDR3aa: CASSSGTGVYGYTF
v_gene: TRBV11-2
j_gene: TRBJ1-2
abundance: once
len: 14
d_gene: TRBD1

CDR3nt: TGTGCCAGCAGCTTGAGGGGGACAGGGGGCGGAAGGGGCACTGAAGCTTTCTTT
CDR3aa: CASSLRGTGGGRGTEAFF
v_gene: TRBV7-9
j_gene: TRBJ1-1
abundance: .
len: 18
d_gene: TRBD1

CDR3nt: TGTGCCAGCAGTTCCGGGACTGACTCCTACGAGCAGTACTTC
CDR3aa: CASSSGTDSYEQYF
v_gene: TRBV2
j_gene: TRBJ2-7
abundance: .
len: 14
d_gene: .

CDR3nt: TGCGCCAGCAGTGACCCAACTTCGACTGGAAACACCATATATTTT
CDR3aa: CASSDPTSTGNTIYF
v_gene: TRBV10-2
j_gene: TRBJ1-3
abundance: .
len: 15
d_gene: .

CDR3nt: TGTGCCAGCAGTGTCGTGTGGCTAGCCAAAAACATTCAGTACTTC
CDR3aa: CASSVVWLAKNIQYF
v_gene: TRBV6-1
j_gene: TRBJ2-4
abundance: .
len: 15
d_gene: .

CDR3nt: TGTGCCAGCAGTCTCGGGGAGCTGTTTTTT
CDR3aa: CASSLGELFF
v_gene: TRBV6-5
j_gene: TRBJ2-2
abundance: .
len: 10
d_gene: .

CDR3nt: TGTGCCAGCAGCGGAAACAGGGGACGGAAACTGTTTTTT
CDR3aa: CASSGNRGRKLFF
v_gene: TRBV5-6
j_gene: TRBJ1-4
abundance: .
len: 13
d_gene: TRBD1

CDR3nt: TGTGCCAGCAGCGCTACTAGCGGGGGGGGTACTGAGCAGTTCTTC
CDR3aa: CASSATSGGGTEQFF
v_gene: TRBV6-4
j_gene: TRBJ2-1
abundance: .
len: 15
d_gene: TRBD2

CDR3nt: TGTGCCAGCAGCCGGGGGGGACAGGGGATCGCTCCTAGAGAGACCCAGTACTTC
CDR3aa: CASSRGGQGIAPRETQYF
v_gene: TRBV11-2
j_gene: TRBJ2-5
abundance: .
len: 18
d_gene: TRBD1

CDR3nt: TGTGCCAGCAGTTTATTATTGATGGGGGACAGGAAATACAATGAGCAGTTCTTC
CDR3aa: CASSLLLMGDRKYNEQFF
v_gene: TRBV27
j_gene: TRBJ2-1
abundance: once
len: 18
d_gene: TRBD1

CDR3nt: TGTGCCAGTAGTATTGGGTTCTTCAGGGGGAACAAGGCCTCCTACAATGAGCAGTTCTTC
CDR3aa: CASSIGFFRGNKASYNEQFF
v_gene: TRBV19
j_gene: TRBJ2-1
abundance: once
len: 20
d_gene: TRBD1

CDR3nt: TGTGCCATCCGGACTATGGAAGCGGGGGCTCAAATTGGGGCAGATACGCAGTATTTT
CDR3aa: CAIRTMEAGAQIGADTQYF
v_gene: TRBV10-3
j_gene: TRBJ2-3
abundance: .
len: 19
d_gene: TRBD2

CDR3nt: TGTGCCATCAGTTCGGGACAGAGCAACACAGATACGCAGTATTTT
CDR3aa: CAISSGQSNTDTQYF
v_gene: TRBV10-3
j_gene: TRBJ2-3
abundance: .
len: 15
d_gene: TRBD1

CDR3nt: TGTGCCAGCAGCTCATGGACTAGCCGCACAGATACGCAGTATTTT
CDR3aa: CASSSWTSRTDTQYF
v_gene: TRBV7-8
j_gene: TRBJ2-3
abundance: .
len: 15
d_gene: TRBD2

CDR3nt: TGTGCCAGCTCTTACCTCCCGGGGGAATCTGGGGCCAACGTCCTGACTTTC
CDR3aa: CASSYLPGESGANVLTF
v_gene: TRBV18
j_gene: TRBJ2-6
abundance: .
len: 17
d_gene: .

CDR3nt: TGTGCCATCGAACAGGGTGACGGTCAGCCCCAGCATTTT
CDR3aa: CAIEQGDGQPQHF
v_gene: TRBV6-5
j_gene: TRBJ1-5
abundance: .
len: 13
d_gene: .

CDR3nt: TGTGCCAGCAGTTTAGTCAGGGATCCCAAAAACATTCAGTACTTC
CDR3aa: CASSLVRDPKNIQYF
v_gene: TRBV27
j_gene: TRBJ2-4
abundance: .
len: 15
d_gene: .

CDR3nt: TGTGCCACCAGCAGAGGACCGCAGGGGGCTCCCTACGAGCAGTACTTC
CDR3aa: CATSRGPQGAPYEQYF
v_gene: TRBV15
j_gene: TRBJ2-7
abundance: .
len: 16
d_gene: TRBD1

CDR3nt: TGTGCCAGCAGTTGGGACATTTCAATTGAGCAGTTCTTC
CDR3aa: CASSWDISIEQFF
v_gene: TRBV28
j_gene: TRBJ2-1
abundance: .
len: 13
d_gene: .

CDR3nt: TGTGCCAGCAGCTTCCTATCAAGACAGGGATGGAGCGGTTCCTACAATGAGCAGTTCTTC
CDR3aa: CASSFLSRQGWSGSYNEQFF
v_gene: TRBV7-3
j_gene: TRBJ2-1
abundance: .
len: 20
d_gene: TRBD1

CDR3nt: TGTGCCAGCAGTGATAACAGGGGCCCTCCCTATGGCTACACCTTC
CDR3aa: CASSDNRGPPYGYTF
v_gene: TRBV2
j_gene: TRBJ1-2
abundance: .
len: 15
d_gene: TRBD1

CDR3nt: TGTGCCAGCAGTTTAGCCTCCCCAGGGGGCTTTAGCACAGATACGCAGTATTTT
CDR3aa: CASSLASPGGFSTDTQYF
v_gene: TRBV27
j_gene: TRBJ2-3
abundance: few
len: 18
d_gene: TRBD1

CDR3nt: TGTGCCACCAGCAGAGGCCCAGGGGGAAGTACTGAAGCTTTCTTT
CDR3aa: CATSRGPGGSTEAFF
v_gene: TRBV15
j_gene: TRBJ1-1
abundance: .
len: 15
d_gene: TRBD1

CDR3nt: TGTGCCGGGACCGGGACTAAAGCTTTCTTT
CDR3aa: CAGTGTKAFF
v_gene: TRBV21-1
j_gene: TRBJ1-1
abundance: .
len: 10
d_gene: .

CDR3nt: TGTGCCAGCTCACCGACACTGGACCTAGCGGGAAACTCCTACGAGCAGTACTTC
CDR3aa: CASSPTLDLAGNSYEQYF
v_gene: TRBV18
j_gene: TRBJ2-7
abundance: .
len: 18
d_gene: TRBD2

CDR3nt: TGTGCCAGCAGTTACGGCCGATATACCTACGAGCAGTACTTC
CDR3aa: CASSYGRYTYEQYF
v_gene: TRBV6-5
j_gene: TRBJ2-7
abundance: .
len: 14
d_gene: .

CDR3nt: TGTGCCACCTCACTAAGGGGGAGCCACCAAGAGACCCAGTACTTC
CDR3aa: CATSLRGSHQETQYF
v_gene: TRBV19
j_gene: TRBJ2-5
abundance: .
len: 15
d_gene: .

CDR3nt: TGTGCCACGCGACCAGCGGGGGACCTAAGCTCCTACAATGAGCAGTTCTTC
CDR3aa: CATRPAGDLSSYNEQFF
v_gene: TRBV15
j_gene: TRBJ2-1
abundance: .
len: 17
d_gene: TRBD2

CDR3nt: TGTGCCAGCAGCGGACCGGGCGGGGCGATGTACTTC
CDR3aa: CASSGPGGAMYF
v_gene: TRBV9
j_gene: TRBJ2-7
abundance: .
len: 12
d_gene: .

CDR3nt: TGTGCCAGCAGGGGGACAGGGGCAACCTACGAGCAGTACTTC
CDR3aa: CASRGTGATYEQYF
v_gene: TRBV6-5
j_gene: TRBJ2-7
abundance: .
len: 14
d_gene: TRBD1